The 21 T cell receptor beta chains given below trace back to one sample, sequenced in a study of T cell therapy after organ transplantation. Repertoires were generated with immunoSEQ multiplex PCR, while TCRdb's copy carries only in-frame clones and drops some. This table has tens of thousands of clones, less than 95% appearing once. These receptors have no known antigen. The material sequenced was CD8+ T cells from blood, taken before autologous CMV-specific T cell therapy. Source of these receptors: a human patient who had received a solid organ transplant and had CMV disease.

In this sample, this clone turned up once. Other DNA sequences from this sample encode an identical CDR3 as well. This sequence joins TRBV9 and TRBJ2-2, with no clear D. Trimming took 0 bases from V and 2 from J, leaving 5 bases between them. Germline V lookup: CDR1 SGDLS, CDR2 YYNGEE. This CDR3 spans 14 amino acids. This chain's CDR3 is CASSVGGNTGELFF. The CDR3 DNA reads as TGTGCCAGCAGCGTAGGGGGAAACACCGGGGAGCTGTTTTTT. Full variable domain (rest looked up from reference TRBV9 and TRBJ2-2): DSGVTQTPKHLITATGQRVTLRCSPRSGDLSVYWYQQSLDQGLQFLIQYYNGEERAKGNILERFSAQQFPDLHSELNLSSLELGDSALYFCASSVGGNTGELFFGEGSRLTVL.

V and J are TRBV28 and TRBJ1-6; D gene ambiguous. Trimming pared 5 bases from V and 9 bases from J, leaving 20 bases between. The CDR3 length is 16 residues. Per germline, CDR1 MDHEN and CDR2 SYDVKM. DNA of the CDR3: TGTGCCAGCAGTCCCCGACGGGTACGAGGGAGTTCACCCCTCCACTTT. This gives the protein CASSPRRVRGSSPLHF.

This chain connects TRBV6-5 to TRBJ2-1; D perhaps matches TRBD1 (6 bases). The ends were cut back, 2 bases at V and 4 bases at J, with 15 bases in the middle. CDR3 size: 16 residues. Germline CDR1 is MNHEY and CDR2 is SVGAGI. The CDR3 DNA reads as TGTGCCAGCAGTTACAATCCCCAGGGGTGGTACAATGAGCAGTTCTTC. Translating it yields CASSYNPQGWYNEQFF.

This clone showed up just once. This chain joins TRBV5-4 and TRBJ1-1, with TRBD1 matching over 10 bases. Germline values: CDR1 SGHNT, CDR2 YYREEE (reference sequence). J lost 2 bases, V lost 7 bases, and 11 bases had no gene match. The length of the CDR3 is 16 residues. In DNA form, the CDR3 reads TGTGCCAGCCCGGGAGGGACAGGGGAGGGAAACACTGAAGCTTTCTTT. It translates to CASPGGTGEGNTEAFF.

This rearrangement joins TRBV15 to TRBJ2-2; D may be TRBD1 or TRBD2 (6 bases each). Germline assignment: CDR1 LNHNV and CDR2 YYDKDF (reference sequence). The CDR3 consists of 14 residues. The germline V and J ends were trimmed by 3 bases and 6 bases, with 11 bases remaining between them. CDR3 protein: CATSSTGTPGELFF. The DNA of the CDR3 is TGTGCCACCAGCAGTACAGGGACTCCCGGGGAGCTGTTTTTT.

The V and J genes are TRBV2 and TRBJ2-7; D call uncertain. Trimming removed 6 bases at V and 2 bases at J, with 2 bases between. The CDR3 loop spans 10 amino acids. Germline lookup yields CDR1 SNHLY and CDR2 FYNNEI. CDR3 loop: CASRTYEQYF. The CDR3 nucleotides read TGTGCCAGCAGAACCTACGAGCAGTACTTC.

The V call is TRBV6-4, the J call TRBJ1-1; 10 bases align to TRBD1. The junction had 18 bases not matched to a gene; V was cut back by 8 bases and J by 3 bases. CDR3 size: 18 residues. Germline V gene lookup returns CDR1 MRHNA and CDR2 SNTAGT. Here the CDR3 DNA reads TGTGCCAGCCGCGGAGCCGAAGGGACAGGGGAGAGGGACACTGAAGCTTTCTTT. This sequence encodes CASRGAEGTGERDTEAFF.

CDR3 loop: CSVDSGLAGGPYNEQFF. As DNA, the CDR3 is TGCAGCGTTGACTCGGGACTAGCGGGGGGCCCGTACAATGAGCAGTTCTTC. V gene TRBV29-1 combines with J gene TRBJ2-1, with 15 bases matching TRBD2. Germline V lookup: CDR1 SQVTM, CDR2 ANQGSEA. This CDR3 spans 17 amino acids. Germline trimming cut 3 bases from V and 4 bases from J; bases unmatched to any gene: 7.

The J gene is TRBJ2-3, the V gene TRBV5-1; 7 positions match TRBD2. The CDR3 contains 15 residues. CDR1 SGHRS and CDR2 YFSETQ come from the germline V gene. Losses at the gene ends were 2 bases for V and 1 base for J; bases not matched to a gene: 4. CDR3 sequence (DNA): TGCGCCAGCAGCTTCCGGGAGGAGGGCACAGATACGCAGTATTTT. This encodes CASSFREEGTDTQYF.

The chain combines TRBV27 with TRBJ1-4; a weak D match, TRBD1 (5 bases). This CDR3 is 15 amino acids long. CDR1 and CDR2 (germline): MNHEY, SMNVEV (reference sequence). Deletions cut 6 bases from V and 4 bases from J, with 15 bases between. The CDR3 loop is CASRPLPGDNEKLFF. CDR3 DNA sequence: TGTGCCAGCAGGCCCTTACCGGGGGATAATGAAAAACTGTTTTTT.

The CDR3 loop is CASSYLGSPQETQYF. CDR3 bases: TGTGCCAGCAGTTACTTAGGGAGTCCCCAAGAGACCCAGTACTTC. This rearrangement joins TRBV6-5 to TRBJ2-5, with D perhaps matching TRBD2 (5 bases). CDR3 size: 15 residues. V was trimmed by 1 base and J by 1 base, leaving 10 bases between them. The germline CDR1 and CDR2 sequences are MNHEY and SVGAGI.

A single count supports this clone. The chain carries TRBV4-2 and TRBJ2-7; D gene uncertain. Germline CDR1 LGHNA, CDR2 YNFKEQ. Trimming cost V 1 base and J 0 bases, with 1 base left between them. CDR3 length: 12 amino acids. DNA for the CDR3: TGTGCCAGCAGCCAAGTCTCCTACGAGCAGTACTTC. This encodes CASSQVSYEQYF.

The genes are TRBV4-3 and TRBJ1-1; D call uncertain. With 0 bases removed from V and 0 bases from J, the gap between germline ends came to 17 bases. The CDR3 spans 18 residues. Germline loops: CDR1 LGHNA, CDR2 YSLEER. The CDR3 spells CASSQDRTKTPMNTEAFF. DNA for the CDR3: TGCGCCAGCAGCCAAGATCGCACCAAGACACCCATGAACACTGAAGCTTTCTTT.

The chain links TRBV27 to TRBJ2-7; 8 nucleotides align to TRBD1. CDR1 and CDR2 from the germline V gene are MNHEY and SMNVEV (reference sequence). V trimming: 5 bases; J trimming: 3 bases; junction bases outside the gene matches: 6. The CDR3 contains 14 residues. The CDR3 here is CASSPGQVGYEQYF. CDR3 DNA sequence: TGTGCCAGCAGTCCGGGACAGGTGGGCTACGAGCAGTACTTC.

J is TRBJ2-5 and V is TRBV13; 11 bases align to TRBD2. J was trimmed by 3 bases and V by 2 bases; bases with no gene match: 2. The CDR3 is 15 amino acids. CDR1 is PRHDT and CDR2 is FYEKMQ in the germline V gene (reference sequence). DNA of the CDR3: TGTGCCAGCAGCTTACTAGCGGGGGGCGAAGAGACCCAGTACTTC. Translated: CASSLLAGGEETQYF.

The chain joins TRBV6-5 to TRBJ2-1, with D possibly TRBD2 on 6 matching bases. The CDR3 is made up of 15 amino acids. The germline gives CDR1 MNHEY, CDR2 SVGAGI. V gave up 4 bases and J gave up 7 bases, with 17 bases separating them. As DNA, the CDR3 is TGTGCCAGCAGTTCCCCGGGACTGGGGCGGAATGAGCAGTTCTTC. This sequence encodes CASSSPGLGRNEQFF.

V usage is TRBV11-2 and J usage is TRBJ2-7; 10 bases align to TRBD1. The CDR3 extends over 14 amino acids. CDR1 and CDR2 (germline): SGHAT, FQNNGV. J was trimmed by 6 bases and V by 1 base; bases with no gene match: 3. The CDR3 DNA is TGTGCCAGCAGCTTAGGTGGACAGGGGGGCGAGCAGTACTTC. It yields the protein CASSLGGQGGEQYF.

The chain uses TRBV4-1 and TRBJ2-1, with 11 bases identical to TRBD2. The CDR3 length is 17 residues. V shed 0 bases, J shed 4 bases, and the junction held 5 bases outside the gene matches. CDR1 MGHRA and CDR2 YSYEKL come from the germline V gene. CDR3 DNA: TGCGCCAGCAGCCAAGAGTCCGGGACTAGCGGTTACAATGAGCAGTTCTTC. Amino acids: CASSQESGTSGYNEQFF.

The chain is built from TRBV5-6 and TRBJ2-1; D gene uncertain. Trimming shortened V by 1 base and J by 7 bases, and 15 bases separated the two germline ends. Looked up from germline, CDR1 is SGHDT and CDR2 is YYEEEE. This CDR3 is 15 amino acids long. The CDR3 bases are TGTGCCAGCAGCTTGCCTTTTTCAGACGGGAATGAGCAGTTCTTC. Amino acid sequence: CASSLPFSDGNEQFF. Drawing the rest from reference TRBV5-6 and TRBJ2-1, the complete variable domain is DAGVTQSPTHLIKTRGQQVTLRCSPKSGHDTVSWYQQALGQGPQFIFQYYEEEERQRGNFPDRFSGHQFPNYSSELNVNALLLGDSALYLCASSLPFSDGNEQFFGPGTRLTVL.

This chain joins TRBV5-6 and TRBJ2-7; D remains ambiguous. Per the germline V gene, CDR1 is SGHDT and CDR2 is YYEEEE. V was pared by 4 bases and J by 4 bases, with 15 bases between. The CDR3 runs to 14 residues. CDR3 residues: CASSPNGISYEQYF. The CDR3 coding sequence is TGTGCCAGCAGCCCCAACGGTATTTCGTACGAGCAGTACTTC. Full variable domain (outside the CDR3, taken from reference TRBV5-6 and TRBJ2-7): DAGVTQSPTHLIKTRGQQVTLRCSPKSGHDTVSWYQQALGQGPQFIFQYYEEEERQRGNFPDRFSGHQFPNYSSELNVNALLLGDSALYLCASSPNGISYEQYFGPGTRLTVT.

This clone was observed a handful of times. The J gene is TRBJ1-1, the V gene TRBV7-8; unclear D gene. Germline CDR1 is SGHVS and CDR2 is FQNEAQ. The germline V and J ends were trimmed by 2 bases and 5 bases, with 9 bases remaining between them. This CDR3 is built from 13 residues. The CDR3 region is CASSLQPQTEAFF. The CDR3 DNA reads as TGTGCCAGCAGCTTACAACCTCAAACTGAAGCTTTCTTT.